Listed below are T cell receptor beta chains from one sample, sequenced in a study of control samples from healthy donors and cancer patients. Clones were read by immunoSEQ multiplex PCR, and TCRdb kept only the in-frame ones, dropping some. The sample lists approximately 70,000 clones; about nine tenths were seen once. Sequenced: PBMCs. The receptors stem from a man in his fifties or sixties with lung cancer. Both conserved end residues are part of each CDR3.

v_gene: TRBV5-1
CDR3aa: CASSDRDSGTQYF

v_gene: TRBV30
CDR3aa: CAWSVKGVGGYGYTF

v_gene: TRBV7-9
CDR3aa: CASSFSASFTDTQYF

v_gene: TRBV5-1
CDR3aa: CASSPWTDNEQFF

v_gene: TRBV24-1
CDR3aa: CATSDTRTSGSTDTQYF

v_gene: TRBV10-1
CDR3aa: CASSGLAGGGTDTQYF

v_gene: TRBV3-1/TRBV3-2
CDR3aa: CASSQEQYNSPLHF

v_gene: TRBV6-5
CDR3aa: CASSTGGGLGETQYF

v_gene: TRBV3-1/TRBV3-2
CDR3aa: CASSPRGQGATNEKLFF

v_gene: TRBV19
CDR3aa: CASSIGASGGAYNEQFF

v_gene: TRBV24-1
CDR3aa: CATSDSKTGRIYEQFF

v_gene: TRBV5-6
CDR3aa: CASSLVGSYNSPLHF

v_gene: TRBV7-3
CDR3aa: CASSFTGGIGNTIYF

v_gene: TRBV4-1
CDR3aa: CASSLLGAGTSNEQFF

v_gene: TRBV28
CDR3aa: CASSFEFNQPQHF

v_gene: TRBV5-1
CDR3aa: CASSLLWGGRYNEQFF

v_gene: TRBV20-1
CDR3aa: CSASTSGVPYTQYF

v_gene: TRBV6-5
CDR3aa: CASSFKGGHNSPLHF

v_gene: TRBV2
CDR3aa: CASGQDRLNTEAFF

v_gene: TRBV7-8
CDR3aa: CASSPGQGLNTEAFF

v_gene: TRBV9
CDR3aa: CASSLRGTNTGELFF

v_gene: TRBV2
CDR3aa: CASRQLAGYSNEQFF

v_gene: TRBV4-1
CDR3aa: CASSTGQKNIQYF

v_gene: TRBV13
CDR3aa: CASSLDRRGGEQFF

v_gene: TRBV10-2
CDR3aa: CASSDGGLGGSPLHF

v_gene: TRBV2
CDR3aa: CATTLGLTNTEAFF

v_gene: TRBV28
CDR3aa: CASTDSGVEETQYF

v_gene: TRBV7-2
CDR3aa: CASSLGDMNTEAFF

v_gene: TRBV12-3/TRBV12-4
CDR3aa: CASSLGYNEQFF

v_gene: TRBV6-5
CDR3aa: CATRLNTEAFF

v_gene: TRBV9
CDR3aa: CASSPRIMGQWQAQYF

v_gene: TRBV3-1/TRBV3-2
CDR3aa: CASSQQTGQETQYF

v_gene: TRBV24-1
CDR3aa: CATSETRGQETQYF

v_gene: TRBV4-1
CDR3aa: CASSQGGGLGAFF

v_gene: TRBV5-1
CDR3aa: CASSLDLAGTGNEQFF

v_gene: TRBV7-9
CDR3aa: CASSLNPGQGSVNYGYTF

v_gene: TRBV9
CDR3aa: CASGTRQSETQYF

v_gene: TRBV2
CDR3aa: CASTGSGVGNQPQHF

v_gene: TRBV11-3
CDR3aa: CASSLSETQYF

v_gene: TRBV5-1
CDR3aa: CASSLEGSRNTEAFF

v_gene: TRBV18
CDR3aa: CASSPNTGEETQYF

v_gene: TRBV7-2
CDR3aa: CASSLYAADSPYFF

v_gene: TRBV29-1
CDR3aa: CSASDRGAYTGELFF

v_gene: TRBV3-1/TRBV3-2
CDR3aa: CASSLRLGTEAFF

v_gene: TRBV3-1/TRBV3-2
CDR3aa: CASSRGQSVDTQYF

v_gene: TRBV29-1
CDR3aa: CSVGERTGGVSTIYF

v_gene: TRBV18
CDR3aa: CASSPWTGGQETQYF

v_gene: TRBV30
CDR3aa: CAFRGGRETQYF

v_gene: TRBV15
CDR3aa: CATSRGSTGNTGELFF

v_gene: TRBV5-1
CDR3aa: CASSFDGGLYNEQFF

v_gene: TRBV29-1
CDR3aa: CSVLRDRYYGYTF

v_gene: TRBV12-3/TRBV12-4
CDR3aa: CASRGGQGKLFF

v_gene: TRBV3-1/TRBV3-2
CDR3aa: CASSQTGVTEAFF

v_gene: TRBV12-3/TRBV12-4
CDR3aa: CASTPTGNNEQFF

v_gene: TRBV4-2
CDR3aa: CASSQDSGPTEAFF

v_gene: TRBV15
CDR3aa: CAATSKTGSVTGELFF